The rows below give T cell receptor beta chains drawn from one sample of a study of blood T cell repertoires in COVID-19. The repertoire was sequenced with immunoSEQ multiplex PCR; TCRdb's copy has only in-frame clones and lacks some. Found here are roughly 140,000 clones, more than 70% of them singletons; the top ten hold under 15%. Input material: peripheral blood. These receptors originate from a man in his 60s with active or convalescent COVID-19. Both conserved end residues are part of each CDR3. A D gene is named only where the DNA matches it firmly. Clone size is given for some rows only: seen once, a few or many times, or a class if the clone is expanded.

clone size	V gene	D gene	CDR3 length	J gene	CDR3 protein	CDR3 DNA
-	TRBV19	-	15	TRBJ1-2	CASSIESRGLEGYTF	TGTGCCAGTAGTATAGAGAGCAGGGGCCTCGAGGGCTACACCTTC
once	TRBV14	-	16	TRBJ2-3	CASSSLLSWATDTQYF	TGTGCCAGCAGCTCTCTTTTGTCCTGGGCGACAGATACGCAGTATTTT
-	TRBV4-3	-	15	TRBJ1-2	CASSQDRRGNYGYTF	TGCGCCAGCAGCCAAGATCGTAGAGGAAACTATGGCTACACCTTC
-	TRBV6-1	TRBD2	16	TRBJ2-3	CASSELYTSGSDTQYF	TGTGCCAGCAGTGAACTCTATACTAGCGGGAGTGATACGCAGTATTTT
-	TRBV6-5	-	14	TRBJ1-6	CASSYRGGNSPLHF	TGTGCCAGCAGTTACCGAGGGGGAAATTCACCCCTCCACTTT
-	TRBV13	TRBD2	19	TRBJ2-1	CASSKGLAGTLSSYNEQFF	TGTGCCAGCAGCAAGGGACTAGCGGGCACACTCAGCTCCTACAATGAGCAGTTCTTC
-	TRBV5-4	-	12	TRBJ2-7	CASSGGVHEQYF	TGTGCCAGCAGCGGAGGAGTCCACGAGCAGTACTTC
-	TRBV7-2	-	15	TRBJ1-1	CASSPRRNVNTEAFF	TGTGCCAGCAGCCCTAGACGGAACGTGAACACTGAAGCTTTCTTT
-	TRBV19	-	13	TRBJ1-5	CASHGRGYQPQHF	TGTGCCAGTCATGGTAGAGGGTACCAGCCCCAGCATTTT
many	TRBV19	-	13	TRBJ2-5	CASSPQLGVTQYF	TGTGCCAGTAGTCCTCAATTAGGGGTCACCCAGTACTTC
-	TRBV4-2	-	15	TRBJ2-3	CASSLRQPSTDTQYF	TGTGCCAGCAGCCTGCGACAGCCTAGCACAGATACGCAGTATTTT
-	TRBV18	-	14	TRBJ1-1	CASSLSRENTEAFF	TGTGCCAGCTCCCTCTCCCGGGAGAACACTGAAGCTTTCTTT
-	TRBV7-2	-	15	TRBJ1-4	CASSVRVGANEKLFF	TGTGCCAGCAGCGTGAGGGTCGGCGCTAATGAAAAACTGTTTTTT
-	TRBV6-5	TRBD1	13	TRBJ1-5	CASRHRGNQPQHF	TGTGCCAGCAGACACAGGGGGAATCAGCCCCAGCATTTT
-	TRBV9	-	14	TRBJ1-1	CASSPQGGWTEAFF	TGTGCCAGCAGCCCACAGGGTGGATGGACTGAAGCTTTCTTT
-	TRBV27	-	14	TRBJ1-5	CASSPRRPGQPQHF	TGTGCCAGCAGTCCAAGACGGCCGGGTCAGCCCCAGCATTTT
-	TRBV28	-	15	TRBJ1-3	CASSSHEGSGNTIYF	TGTGCCAGCAGTTCCCATGAGGGCTCTGGAAACACCATATATTTT
-	TRBV28	-	16	TRBJ2-2	CASSLSGTGKVGELFF	TGTGCCAGCAGTTTATCTGGTACGGGTAAAGTGGGGGAGCTGTTTTTT
-	TRBV14	TRBD1	16	TRBJ2-4	CASSLGTGLAKNIQYF	TGTGCCAGCAGCCTCGGGACAGGGCTAGCCAAAAACATTCAGTACTTC
-	TRBV7-3	TRBD2	15	TRBJ2-1	CASSLTAGVVHEQFF	TGTGCCAGCAGCTTAACGGCGGGAGTTGTCCATGAGCAGTTCTTC
-	TRBV19	-	15	TRBJ2-1	CASSIVTGLNNEQFF	TGTGCCAGTAGTATTGTAACGGGACTCAACAATGAGCAGTTCTTC
-	TRBV3-1/TRBV3-2	TRBD2	16	TRBJ2-1	CASSQDGLAGRNEQFF	TGTGCCAGCAGCCAAGATGGGCTAGCGGGCCGCAATGAGCAGTTCTTC
-	TRBV5-4	-	12	TRBJ2-7	CASSLPPGEQYF	TGTGCCAGCAGCCTCCCGCCGGGCGAGCAGTACTTC
-	TRBV7-9	-	14	TRBJ1-5	CASSYTGFNQPQHF	TGTGCCAGCAGTTATACAGGGTTCAATCAGCCCCAGCATTTT
-	TRBV3-1/TRBV3-2	TRBD1	17	TRBJ1-5	CASSQDLDRAVNQPQHF	TGTGCCAGCAGCCAAGACCTAGACAGGGCGGTCAATCAGCCCCAGCATTTT
-	TRBV28	TRBD1	15	TRBJ1-4	CASSLPGTEGGKLFF	TGTGCCAGCAGTTTGCCCGGGACAGAGGGGGGAAAACTGTTTTTT
-	TRBV7-8	TRBD1	15	TRBJ2-5	CASSERQGAKETQYF	TGTGCCAGCAGCGAACGACAGGGGGCGAAAGAGACCCAGTACTTC
-	TRBV18	-	13	TRBJ1-5	CASSTYRVQPQHF	TGTGCCAGCTCAACCTACAGGGTTCAGCCCCAGCATTTT
-	TRBV24-1	-	12	TRBJ1-3	CATSAAGNTIYF	TGTGCCACCAGTGCGGCTGGAAACACCATATATTTT
-	TRBV5-4	TRBD1	15	TRBJ2-1	CASSRGGTGDNEQFF	TGTGCCAGCAGCCGGGGCGGGACAGGGGACAATGAGCAGTTCTTC
-	TRBV6-5	-	12	TRBJ2-1	CASSYPLGEQFF	TGTGCCAGCAGTTACCCCTTGGGCGAGCAGTTCTTC
-	TRBV5-1	-	16	TRBJ1-1	CASSSGPRRKGRGAFF	TGCGCCAGCAGTTCCGGCCCCCGGAGAAAGGGAAGGGGAGCTTTCTTT
-	TRBV28	TRBD1	12	TRBJ1-4	CATGTGDEKLFF	TGTGCCACCGGGACAGGGGATGAAAAACTGTTTTTT
few	TRBV5-1	-	14	TRBJ2-7	CASSLVGHSYEQYF	TGCGCCAGCAGCTTGGTTGGACACTCCTACGAGCAGTACTTC
once	TRBV5-1	-	15	TRBJ1-5	CASSLGGVSNQPQHF	TGCGCCAGCAGCCTCGGGGGGGTGAGCAATCAGCCCCAGCATTTT
-	TRBV4-3	-	15	TRBJ1-2	CASSQGVEWMEGYTF	TGCGCCAGCAGCCAAGGAGTGGAGTGGATGGAGGGCTACACCTTC
-	TRBV4-2	-	15	TRBJ1-1	CASSPEQGTETEAFF	TGTGCCAGCAGCCCCGAGCAGGGGACGGAGACTGAAGCTTTCTTT
-	TRBV2	TRBD1	15	TRBJ1-5	CASRSGQGGHQPQHF	TGTGCCAGCAGAAGCGGACAGGGGGGGCATCAGCCCCAGCATTTT
-	TRBV4-2	TRBD1	16	TRBJ1-2	CASSQHPGQASYGYTF	TGTGCCAGCAGCCAACACCCGGGACAGGCTTCCTATGGCTACACCTTC
-	TRBV11-2	-	13	TRBJ1-2	CASSSGQNYGYTF	TGTGCCAGCAGCTCCGGACAGAACTATGGCTACACCTTC
-	TRBV6-2/TRBV6-3	TRBD1	15	TRBJ1-5	CASSYGGQGAQPQHF	TGTGCCAGCAGTTACGGTGGACAGGGGGCTCAGCCCCAGCATTTT
-	TRBV5-4	-	13	TRBJ2-5	CASTLLPQETQYF	TGTGCCAGCACCCTACTACCCCAAGAGACCCAGTACTTC
-	TRBV18	-	13	TRBJ2-3	CASSPNWRDTQYF	TGTGCCAGCTCACCTAACTGGCGGGATACGCAGTATTTT
-	TRBV7-2	-	15	TRBJ1-3	CASSGRRTPGNTIYF	TGTGCCAGCAGCGGGCGCCGCACCCCTGGAAACACCATATATTTT
-	TRBV25-1	-	13	TRBJ1-6	CASSRLGGSPLHF	TGTGCCAGCAGCCGGTTAGGCGGTTCACCCCTCCACTTT
-	TRBV3-1/TRBV3-2	-	13	TRBJ2-2	CASSPYLVGELFF	TGTGCCAGCAGCCCCTACCTGGTCGGGGAGCTGTTTTTT
-	TRBV9	TRBD1	12	TRBJ1-1	CASSPGTGRAFF	TGTGCCAGCAGTCCCGGGACAGGCAGGGCTTTCTTT
-	TRBV9	-	15	TRBJ1-3	CASSVASGAGNTIYF	TGTGCCAGCAGCGTAGCTTCGGGGGCTGGAAACACCATATATTTT
few	TRBV4-2	TRBD1	15	TRBJ1-1	CASSPQRGRGTEAFF	TGTGCCAGCAGCCCGCAGAGGGGGCGAGGGACTGAAGCTTTCTTT
-	TRBV14	-	17	TRBJ2-3	CASSQDKDTSRTDTQYF	TGTGCCAGCAGCCAAGATAAGGACACCTCTCGCACAGATACGCAGTATTTT
-	TRBV5-4	TRBD2	14	TRBJ2-3	CASSGEGYTDTQYF	TGTGCCAGCAGCGGGGAGGGTTACACAGATACGCAGTATTTT
-	TRBV7-2	-	13	TRBJ1-2	CASSSTSNYGYTF	TGTGCCAGCAGCTCCACAAGTAACTATGGCTACACCTTC
-	TRBV10-3	-	16	TRBJ1-5	CAISESGQGSNHPQHF	TGTGCCATCAGTGAGTCTGGCCAGGGTAGCAATCATCCCCAGCATTTT
-	TRBV7-9	-	13	TRBJ2-5	CASSLWTEETQYF	TGTGCCAGCAGCTTATGGACAGAAGAGACCCAGTACTTC
-	TRBV9	-	15	TRBJ1-1	CASSVAAGSPTEAFF	TGTGCCAGCAGCGTAGCGGCAGGATCCCCCACTGAAGCTTTCTTT
few	TRBV7-2	-	13	TRBJ2-1	CASSLLRRGEQFF	TGTGCCAGCAGCTTACTTAGAAGAGGTGAGCAGTTCTTC
once	TRBV28	TRBD2	15	TRBJ2-7	CASSQLAGGPYEQYF	TGTGCCAGCAGCCAACTAGCGGGAGGGCCTTACGAGCAGTACTTC